This T cell receptor (beta chain) was captured by sequencing in a study of regulatory T cells in long-lasting Graves disease. Both iRepertoire HTBI primers and Arm-PCR of CDR3 regions were used to build the TCR beta libraries. One entry per CDR3 protein results from TCRdb running MiXCR on the multiplex PCR reads. Of over 450,000 distinct CDR3 sequences listed, 20% to 25% are singletons. Looked up from germline, CDR1 is SGHTA and CDR2 is FQGNSA. CDR3 length: 16 residues. V dropped 5 bases and J dropped 5; count of bases not matched to a gene: 6. As to time point: persistent/refractory GD, antithyroid drugs over 5 years with positive TRAb. With RNA extracted from PBMCs as input, the TCR library was made.

This chain connects TRBV7-2 to TRBJ2-5, with 15 bases that match TRBD2. This clonotype originated in a female donor with Graves disease. The material sequenced was peripheral blood mononuclear cells (PBMCs), taken when the disease was refractory, from a patient treated with antithyroid drugs. The CDR3 protein is CASSPRGTSGGETQYF. DNA for the CDR3: TGTGCCAGCAGCCCCCGCGGGACTAGCGGGGGGGAGACCCAGTACTTC.